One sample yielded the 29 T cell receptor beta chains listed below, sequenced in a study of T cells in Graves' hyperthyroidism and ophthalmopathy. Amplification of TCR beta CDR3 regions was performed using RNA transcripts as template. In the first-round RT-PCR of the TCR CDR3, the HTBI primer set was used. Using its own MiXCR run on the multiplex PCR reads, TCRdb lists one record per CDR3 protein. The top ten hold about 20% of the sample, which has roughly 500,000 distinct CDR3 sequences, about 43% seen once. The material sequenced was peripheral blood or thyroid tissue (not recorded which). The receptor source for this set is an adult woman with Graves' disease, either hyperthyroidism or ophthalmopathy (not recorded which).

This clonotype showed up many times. The CDR3 region is CAISESGGSNQPQHF. CDR3 sequence (DNA): TGTGCCATCAGTGAGTCGGGGGGGAGCAATCAGCCCCAGCATTTT. The chain uses TRBV10-3 and TRBJ1-5, with D tentatively TRBD1 (5 bases). The ends were cut back, 0 bases at V and 1 base at J, with 7 bases in the middle. The CDR3 is made up of 15 amino acids. The V gene's germline CDR1 is ENHRY and CDR2 SYGVKD.

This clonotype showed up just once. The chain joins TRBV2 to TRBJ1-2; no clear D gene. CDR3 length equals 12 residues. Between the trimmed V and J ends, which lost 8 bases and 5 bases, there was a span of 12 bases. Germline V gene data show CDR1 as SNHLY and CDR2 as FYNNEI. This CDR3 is CASGLDGYGYTF. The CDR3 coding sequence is TGTGCCAGCGGCTTGGACGGATATGGCTACACCTTC. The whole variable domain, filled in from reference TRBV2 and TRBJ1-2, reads EPEVTQTPSHQVTQMGQEVILRCVPISNHLYFYWYRQILGQKVEFLVSFYNNEISEKSEIFDDQFSVERPDGSNFTLKIRSTKLEDSAMYFCASGLDGYGYTFGSGTRLTVV.

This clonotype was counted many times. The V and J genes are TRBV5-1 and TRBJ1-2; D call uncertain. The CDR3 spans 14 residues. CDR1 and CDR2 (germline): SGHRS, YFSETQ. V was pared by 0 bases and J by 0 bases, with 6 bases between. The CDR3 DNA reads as TGCGCCAGCAGCTTGGGGGAGGCTAACTATGGCTACACCTTC. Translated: CASSLGEANYGYTF.

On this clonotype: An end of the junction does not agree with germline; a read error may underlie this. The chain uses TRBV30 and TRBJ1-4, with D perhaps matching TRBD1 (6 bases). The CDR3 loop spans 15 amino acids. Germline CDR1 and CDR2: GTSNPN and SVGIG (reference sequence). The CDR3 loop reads CAWSVWGATNEKVFF. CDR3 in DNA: TGTGCCTGGAGTGTATGGGGGGCAACTAATGAAAAAGTGTTTTTT.

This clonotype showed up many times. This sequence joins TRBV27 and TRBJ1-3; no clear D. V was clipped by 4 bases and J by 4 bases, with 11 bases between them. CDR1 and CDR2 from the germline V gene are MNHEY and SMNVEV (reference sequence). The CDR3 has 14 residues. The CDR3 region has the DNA TGTGCCAGCAGTTCACGGGTAGACGGAAACACCATATATTTT. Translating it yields CASSSRVDGNTIYF.

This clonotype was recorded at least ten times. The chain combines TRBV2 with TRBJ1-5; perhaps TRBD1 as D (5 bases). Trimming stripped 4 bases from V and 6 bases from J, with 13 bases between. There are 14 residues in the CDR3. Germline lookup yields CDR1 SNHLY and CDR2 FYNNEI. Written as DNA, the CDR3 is TGTGCCAGCAGTGTGGAAGGGGTTGCTCAGCCCCAGCATTTT. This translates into CASSVEGVAQPQHF.

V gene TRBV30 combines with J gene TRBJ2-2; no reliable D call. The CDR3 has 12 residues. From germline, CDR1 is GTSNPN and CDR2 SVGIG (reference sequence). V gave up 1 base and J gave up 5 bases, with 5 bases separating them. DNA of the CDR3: TGTGCCTGGAGTGATCTAACCGGGGAGCTGTTTTTT. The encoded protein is CAWSDLTGELFF.

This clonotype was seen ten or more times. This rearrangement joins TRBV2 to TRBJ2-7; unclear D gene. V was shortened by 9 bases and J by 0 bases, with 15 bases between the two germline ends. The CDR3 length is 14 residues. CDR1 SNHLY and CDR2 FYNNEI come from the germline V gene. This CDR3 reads CASQPGPPSYEQYF. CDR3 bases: TGTGCCAGTCAACCCGGGCCCCCCTCCTACGAGCAGTACTTC. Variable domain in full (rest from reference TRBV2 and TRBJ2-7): EPEVTQTPSHQVTQMGQEVILRCVPISNHLYFYWYRQILGQKVEFLVSFYNNEISEKSEIFDDQFSVERPDGSNFTLKIRSTKLEDSAMYFCASQPGPPSYEQYFGPGTRLTVT.

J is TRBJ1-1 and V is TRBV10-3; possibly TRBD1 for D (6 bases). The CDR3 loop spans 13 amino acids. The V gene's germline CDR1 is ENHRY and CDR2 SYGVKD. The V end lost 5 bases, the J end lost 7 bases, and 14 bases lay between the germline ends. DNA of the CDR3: TGTGCCATCAGTCTTGGACAGAATCGTGAAGCTTTCTTT. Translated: CAISLGQNREAFF.

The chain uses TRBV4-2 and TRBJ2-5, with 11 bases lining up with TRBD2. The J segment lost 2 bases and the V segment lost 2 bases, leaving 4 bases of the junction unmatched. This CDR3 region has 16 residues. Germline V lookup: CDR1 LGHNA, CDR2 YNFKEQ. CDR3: CASSQHGTSGQETQYF. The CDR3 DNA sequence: TGTGCCAGCAGCCAACACGGGACTAGCGGACAAGAGACCCAGTACTTC.

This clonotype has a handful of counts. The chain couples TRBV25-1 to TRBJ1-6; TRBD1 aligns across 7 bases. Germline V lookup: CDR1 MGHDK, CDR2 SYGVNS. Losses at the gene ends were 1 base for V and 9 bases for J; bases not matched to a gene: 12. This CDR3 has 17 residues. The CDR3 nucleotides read TGTGCCAGCAGTGAATGGTTGGGGACAGAAATTGCTTCACCCCTCCACTTT. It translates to CASSEWLGTEIASPLHF.

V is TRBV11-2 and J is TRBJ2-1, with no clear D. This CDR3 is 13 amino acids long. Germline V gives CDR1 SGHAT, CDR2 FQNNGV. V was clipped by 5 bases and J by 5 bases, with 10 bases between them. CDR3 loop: CASSLRVDNEQFF. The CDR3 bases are TGTGCCAGCAGCCTTCGAGTGGACAATGAGCAGTTCTTC.

Here the CDR3 reads CASTTTGGRNSPLHF. The CDR3 DNA follows: TGTGCCAGTACCACCACAGGGGGCCGTAATTCACCCCTCCACTTT. The chain employs TRBV19 and TRBJ1-6; 9 nucleotides match TRBD1. The CDR3 spans 15 residues. The V and J ends lost 7 bases and 6 bases, in that order; junction bases with no gene match: 7. Germline lookup yields CDR1 LNHDA and CDR2 SQIVND (reference sequence).

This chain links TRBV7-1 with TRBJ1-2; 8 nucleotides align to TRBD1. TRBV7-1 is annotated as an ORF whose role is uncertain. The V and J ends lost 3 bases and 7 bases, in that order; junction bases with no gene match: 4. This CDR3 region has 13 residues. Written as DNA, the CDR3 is TGTGCCAGCAGCTCCTCAGGGGGCGCTGGCTACACCTTC. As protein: CASSSSGGAGYTF.

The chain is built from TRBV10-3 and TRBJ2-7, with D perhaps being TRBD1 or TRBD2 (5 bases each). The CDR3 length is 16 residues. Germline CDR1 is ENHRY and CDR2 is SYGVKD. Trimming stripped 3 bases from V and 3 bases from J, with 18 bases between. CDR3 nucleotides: TGTGCCATCAGTGACCCAAGCAGGGACCGCTACTACGAGCAGTACTTC. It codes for CAISDPSRDRYYEQYF.

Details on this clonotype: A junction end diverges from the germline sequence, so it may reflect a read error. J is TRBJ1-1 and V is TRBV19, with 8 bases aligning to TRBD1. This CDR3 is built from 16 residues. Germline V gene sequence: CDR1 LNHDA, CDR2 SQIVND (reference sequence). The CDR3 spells CASSTGTGQLNTEAFF. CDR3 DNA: TGCGCCAGCAGTACCGGGACAGGCCAACTAAACACTGAAGCTTTCTTT.

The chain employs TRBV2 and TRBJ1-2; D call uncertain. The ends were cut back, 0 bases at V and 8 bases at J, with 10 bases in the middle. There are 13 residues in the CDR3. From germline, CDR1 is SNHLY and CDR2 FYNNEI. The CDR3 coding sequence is TGTGCCAGCAGTGAAGCGGAGCGCCGAGGCTACACCTTC. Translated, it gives CASSEAERRGYTF.

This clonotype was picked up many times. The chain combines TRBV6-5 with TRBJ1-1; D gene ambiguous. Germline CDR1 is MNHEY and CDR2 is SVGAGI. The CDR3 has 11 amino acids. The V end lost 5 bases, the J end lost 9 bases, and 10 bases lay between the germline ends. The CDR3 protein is CASSQWTQAFF. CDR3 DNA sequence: TGTGCCAGCAGTCAATGGACTCAAGCTTTCTTT.

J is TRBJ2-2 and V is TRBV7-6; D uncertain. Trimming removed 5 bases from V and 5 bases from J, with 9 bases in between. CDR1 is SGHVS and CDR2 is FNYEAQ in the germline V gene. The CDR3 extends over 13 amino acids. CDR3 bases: TGTGCCAGCAGCATGGACGTAACCGGGGAGCTGTTTTTT. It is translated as CASSMDVTGELFF.

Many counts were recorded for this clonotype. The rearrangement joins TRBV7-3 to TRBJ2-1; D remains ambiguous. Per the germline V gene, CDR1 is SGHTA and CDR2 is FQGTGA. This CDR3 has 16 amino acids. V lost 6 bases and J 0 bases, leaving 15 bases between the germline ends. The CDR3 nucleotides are TGTGCCAGCAGTCGTAAATCAGGTGGCTCCTACAATGAGCAGTTCTTC. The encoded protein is CASSRKSGGSYNEQFF.

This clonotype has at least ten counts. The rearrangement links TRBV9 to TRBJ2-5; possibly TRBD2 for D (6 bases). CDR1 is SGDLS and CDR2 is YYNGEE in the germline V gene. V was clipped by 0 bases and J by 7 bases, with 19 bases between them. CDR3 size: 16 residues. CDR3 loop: CASSVGGTGARGTQYF. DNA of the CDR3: TGTGCCAGCAGCGTAGGCGGGACTGGAGCCCGGGGGACCCAGTACTTC.

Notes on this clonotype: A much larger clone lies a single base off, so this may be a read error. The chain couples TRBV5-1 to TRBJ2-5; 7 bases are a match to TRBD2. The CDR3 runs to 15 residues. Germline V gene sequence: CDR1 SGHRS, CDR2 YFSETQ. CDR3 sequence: CASSLDGRKQETRYF. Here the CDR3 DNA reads TGCGCCAGCAGCTTGGACGGGAGGAAACAAGAGACCCGGTACTTC.

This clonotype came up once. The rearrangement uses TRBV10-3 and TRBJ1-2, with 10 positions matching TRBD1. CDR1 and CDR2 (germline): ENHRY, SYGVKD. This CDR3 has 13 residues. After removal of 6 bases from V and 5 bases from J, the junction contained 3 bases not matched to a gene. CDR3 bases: TGTGCCATCAGCCGGACAGGGGGTTATGGCTACACCTTC. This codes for CAISRTGGYGYTF.

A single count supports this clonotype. CDR3 bases: TGTGCCACCAGCAGAGATCCAGGGTCAAAATCACCCCTCCACTTT. It encodes CATSRDPGSKSPLHF. The rearrangement joins TRBV15 to TRBJ1-6, with a weak D call TRBD1 (5 bases). Trimming stripped 0 bases from V and 10 bases from J, with 13 bases between. The CDR3 consists of 15 residues. Germline V lookup: CDR1 LNHNV, CDR2 YYDKDF (reference sequence).

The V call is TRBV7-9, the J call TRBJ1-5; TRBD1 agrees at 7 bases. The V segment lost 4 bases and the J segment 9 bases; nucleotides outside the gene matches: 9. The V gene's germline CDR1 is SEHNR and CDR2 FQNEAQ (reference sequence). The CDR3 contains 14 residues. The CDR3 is CASSSGTEAWPQHF. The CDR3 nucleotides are TGTGCCAGCAGCTCGGGGACAGAGGCTTGGCCCCAGCATTTT.

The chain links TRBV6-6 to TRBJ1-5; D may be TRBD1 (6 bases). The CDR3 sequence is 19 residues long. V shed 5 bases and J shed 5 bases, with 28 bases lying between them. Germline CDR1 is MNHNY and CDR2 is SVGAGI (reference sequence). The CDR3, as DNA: TGTGCCAGCAGTGAAGTCAGGGGTTGGGGGAGAGGGAAGGATCAGCCCCAGCATTTT. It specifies CASSEVRGWGRGKDQPQHF.

The CDR3, as DNA: TGTGCCATCAGTGAGTCGATAGGACTAGCGGGGCAAGAGACCCAGTACTTC. It specifies CAISESIGLAGQETQYF. The J gene is TRBJ2-5, the V gene TRBV10-3; 12 bases are a match to TRBD2. CDR3 size: 17 residues. Germline V gene lookup returns CDR1 ENHRY and CDR2 SYGVKD. Unmatched junction bases numbered 4, after V lost 0 bases and J lost 2 bases.

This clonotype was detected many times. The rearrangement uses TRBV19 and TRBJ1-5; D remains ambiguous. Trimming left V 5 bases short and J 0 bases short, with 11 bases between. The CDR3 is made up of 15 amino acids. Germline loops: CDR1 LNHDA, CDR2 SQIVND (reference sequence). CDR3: CASSWSAYSNQPQHF. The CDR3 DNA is TGTGCCAGTAGTTGGTCAGCTTATAGCAATCAGCCCCAGCATTTT.

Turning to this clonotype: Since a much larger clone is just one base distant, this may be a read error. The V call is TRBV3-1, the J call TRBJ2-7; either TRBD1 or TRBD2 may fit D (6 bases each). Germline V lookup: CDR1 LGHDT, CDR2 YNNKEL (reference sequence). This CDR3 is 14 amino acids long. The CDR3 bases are TGTACCAGCAGCCGCGGGACACCCACGTTCGAGCAGTACTTC. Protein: CTSSRGTPTFEQYF.